These T cell receptor beta chains were read from a single sample in a study of blood T cell repertoires in COVID-19. Clones were read by immunoSEQ multiplex PCR, and TCRdb kept only the in-frame ones, dropping some. The sample yields under 350,000 clones, around 90% seen once. What was sequenced was peripheral blood. Every receptor here comes from a man in his fifties with acute or convalescent COVID-19. The CDR3 runs from the conserved cysteine through the conserved F or W. The D gene is left open where the match is weak. Where a row states a size, it is once, few, many or the class of an expanded clone; other rows omit it.

V gene,D gene,clone size,J gene,CDR3 protein,CDR3 DNA
TRBV10-2,TRBD1,many,TRBJ2-1,CASIGTGDEQFF,TGCGCCAGCATTGGGACAGGGGACGAGCAGTTCTTC
TRBV7-9,-,-,TRBJ2-3,CASTQPLGGTDTQYF,TGTGCCAGCACCCAGCCTCTAGGCGGCACAGATACGCAGTATTTT
TRBV12-3/TRBV12-4,-,-,TRBJ1-1,CASRQTGLGTFF,TGTGCCAGCAGACAGACAGGTCTCGGGACTTTCTTT
TRBV12-3/TRBV12-4,-,-,TRBJ2-2,CASSLGGTGELFF,TGTGCCAGCAGTTTGGGGGGTACCGGGGAGCTGTTTTTT
TRBV3-1/TRBV3-2,-,-,TRBJ2-7,CASSQVGGYSGSYEQYF,TGTGCCAGCAGCCAAGTTGGTGGCTACTCGGGCTCCTACGAGCAGTACTTC
TRBV5-4,-,-,TRBJ2-4,CASTSDSYIQYF,TGTGCCAGCACCTCTGACAGTTACATTCAGTACTTC
TRBV11-2,-,-,TRBJ1-6,CASSPPRQPQGNNSPLHF,TGTGCCAGCAGCCCCCCCCGACAACCTCAAGGAAATAATTCACCCCTCCACTTT
TRBV7-3,-,-,TRBJ2-7,CASSLAGPSYEQYF,TGTGCCAGCAGCTTAGCGGGGCCCTCCTACGAGCAGTACTTC
TRBV5-1,-,-,TRBJ1-4,CASSLDGVSEKLFF,TGCGCCAGCAGCTTGGACGGGGTCAGTGAAAAACTGTTTTTT
TRBV5-4,-,-,TRBJ1-5,CASSFGRNSNQPQHF,TGTGCCAGCAGCTTTGGCAGGAATAGCAATCAGCCCCAGCATTTT
TRBV18,-,-,TRBJ2-2,CASSPMGAAYTGELFF,TGTGCCAGCTCACCAATGGGGGCAGCCTACACCGGGGAGCTGTTTTTT
TRBV19,-,-,TRBJ2-2,CASSLPGRNTGELFF,TGTGCCAGTAGTCTGCCGGGTCGGAACACCGGGGAGCTGTTTTTT
TRBV27,-,-,TRBJ2-5,CASSLGTTEETQYF,TGTGCCAGCAGTTTAGGCACTACTGAGGAGACCCAGTACTTC
TRBV19,TRBD2,once,TRBJ2-2,CASSILAGAPGELFF,TGTGCCAGTAGTATACTAGCGGGGGCCCCCGGGGAGCTGTTTTTT
TRBV2,-,-,TRBJ1-1,CASRIGTLTTTFF,TGTGCCAGCAGGATAGGGACACTGACGACAACTTTCTTT
TRBV5-1,TRBD1,-,TRBJ2-1,CASWGTGDHNEQFF,TGCGCCTCGTGGGGGACAGGGGATCACAATGAGCAGTTCTTC
TRBV30,-,-,TRBJ1-4,CAWSRAGGEKLFF,TGTGCCTGGAGTCGGGCGGGGGGTGAAAAACTGTTTTTT
TRBV5-1,-,-,TRBJ2-7,CASSFPRAYEQYF,TGCGCCAGCAGCTTCCCGAGGGCCTACGAGCAGTACTTC
TRBV7-9,-,-,TRBJ1-5,CASMEDSNQPQHF,TGTGCCAGCATGGAGGATAGCAATCAGCCCCAGCATTTT
TRBV19,-,-,TRBJ1-2,CASSPTVANYGYTF,TGTGCCAGTAGCCCCACGGTGGCTAACTATGGCTACACCTTC
TRBV13,TRBD1,-,TRBJ1-6,CASSSQGQDGSPLHF,TGTGCCAGCAGCTCACAAGGACAGGATGGGTCACCCCTCCACTTT
TRBV2,-,-,TRBJ1-3,CASSERLTGNTIYF,TGTGCCAGCAGTGAGAGGTTAACTGGAAACACCATATATTTT
TRBV5-6,-,-,TRBJ1-5,CASSLERGDQPQHF,TGTGCCAGCAGCTTGGAGCGAGGCGATCAGCCCCAGCATTTT
TRBV9,TRBD2,-,TRBJ2-7,CASSVSGGIYEQYF,TGTGCCAGCAGCGTGTCCGGGGGGATATACGAGCAGTACTTC
TRBV6-5,-,-,TRBJ2-7,CASSYAKTGPYEQYF,TGTGCCAGCAGTTACGCGAAGACAGGACCCTACGAGCAGTACTTC
TRBV6-5,-,-,TRBJ2-7,CASALAAPYEQYF,TGTGCCAGCGCCTTAGCGGCCCCCTACGAGCAGTACTTC
TRBV3-1/TRBV3-2,-,-,TRBJ2-3,CASSQDRPRFEDTQYF,TGTGCCAGCAGCCAAGATCGGCCTAGGTTTGAAGATACGCAGTATTTT
TRBV6-4,-,few,TRBJ2-7,CASSEEREGGYEQYF,TGTGCCAGCAGTGAAGAAAGGGAAGGGGGCTACGAGCAGTACTTC
TRBV5-8,-,once,TRBJ2-1,CASSPRLNNEQFF,TGTGCCAGCAGTCCGAGGCTAAACAATGAGCAGTTCTTC
TRBV7-9,-,-,TRBJ2-7,CASSLARDSYEQYF,TGTGCCAGCAGCTTAGCCAGGGACTCCTACGAGCAGTACTTC
TRBV5-4,-,-,TRBJ2-5,CASSPEGGAAETQYF,TGTGCCAGCAGCCCCGAGGGGGGGGCGGCGGAGACCCAGTACTTC
TRBV5-1,-,-,TRBJ2-3,CASRNGNRERTDTQYF,TGCGCCAGCAGGAATGGGAACAGGGAAAGGACAGATACGCAGTATTTT
TRBV18,-,-,TRBJ1-5,CASSPLPVPSNQPQHF,TGTGCCAGCTCACCACTTCCGGTACCATCCAATCAGCCCCAGCATTTT
TRBV11-2,-,-,TRBJ1-2,CASSLELGAYGYTF,TGTGCCAGCAGCTTAGAACTGGGGGCCTATGGCTACACCTTC
TRBV7-2,-,once,TRBJ2-5,CASSFTWTQYF,TGTGCCAGCAGCTTTACATGGACCCAGTACTTC
TRBV19,-,-,TRBJ1-6,CASSIGLTVSPLHF,TGTGCCAGTAGTATAGGTCTGACAGTTTCACCCCTCCACTTT
TRBV18,TRBD1,-,TRBJ1-6,CASSLTGTGDHSPLHF,TGTGCCAGCTCTTTGACCGGGACAGGGGACCATTCACCCCTCCACTTT
TRBV3-1/TRBV3-2,-,-,TRBJ1-3,CASSHRDSGNTIYF,TGTGCCAGCAGCCACAGGGACTCTGGAAACACCATATATTTT
TRBV6-1,-,-,TRBJ1-2,CASSEVAGNGYTF,TGTGCCAGCAGTGAAGTCGCAGGGAACGGCTACACCTTC
TRBV27,-,once,TRBJ1-6,CASSPLGRGNSPLHF,TGTGCCAGCAGTCCCCTAGGCAGGGGAAATTCACCCCTCCACTTT
TRBV19,TRBD2,-,TRBJ2-3,CASRGTRRGLTDTQYF,TGTGCCAGTAGGGGGACTAGGCGGGGGCTCACAGATACGCAGTATTTT
TRBV19,-,-,TRBJ2-3,CASRRGTSTDTQYF,TGTGCCAGTAGGCGGGGAACTAGCACAGATACGCAGTATTTT
TRBV6-5,TRBD1,once,TRBJ1-4,CASSSYRGGDEKLFF,TGTGCCAGCAGTTCCTACAGGGGGGGGGATGAAAAACTGTTTTTT
TRBV24-1,TRBD1,-,TRBJ2-3,CATSRQGTQYF,TGTGCCACCTCCCGACAGGGTACGCAGTATTTT
TRBV11-3,-,once,TRBJ2-1,CASSLGFNRAWEQFF,TGTGCCAGCAGCTTAGGCTTCAACAGGGCATGGGAGCAGTTCTTC
TRBV18,-,-,TRBJ1-2,CASSIRDSYGYTF,TGTGCCAGCTCAATCAGGGATAGCTATGGCTACACCTTC
TRBV11-1,-,once,TRBJ2-2,CASSLRETGELFF,TGTGCCAGCAGCTTGAGAGAGACCGGGGAGCTGTTTTTT
TRBV7-9,TRBD2,-,TRBJ2-1,CASSETSGTYNEQFF,TGTGCCAGCAGCGAAACTAGCGGGACCTACAATGAGCAGTTCTTC
TRBV19,TRBD1,-,TRBJ1-1,CASSSDRGRTNTEAFF,TGTGCCAGTAGTTCAGACAGGGGGCGGACCAACACTGAAGCTTTCTTT
TRBV7-2,TRBD1,-,TRBJ1-5,CASSPRGGGNQPQHF,TGTGCCAGCAGCCCTCGAGGGGGCGGCAATCAGCCCCAGCATTTT
TRBV27,TRBD2,-,TRBJ2-5,CASSPSGRAGGETQYF,TGTGCCAGCAGTCCCTCGGGGAGGGCTGGAGGAGAGACCCAGTACTTC
TRBV5-1,TRBD1,-,TRBJ1-1,CASSLGQGAGTEAFF,TGCGCCAGCAGCTTGGGACAGGGGGCAGGCACTGAAGCTTTCTTT
TRBV18,-,-,TRBJ2-5,CASSPRETQYF,TGTGCCAGCTCACCGCGGGAGACCCAGTACTTC
TRBV11-2,TRBD1,-,TRBJ2-7,CASSLRAGTAFYEQYF,TGTGCCAGCAGCCTCCGGGCCGGGACAGCTTTCTACGAGCAGTACTTC
TRBV5-4,TRBD1,-,TRBJ2-5,CASSLGGQGYGETQYF,TGTGCCAGCAGCTTGGGGGGACAGGGCTATGGAGAGACCCAGTACTTC